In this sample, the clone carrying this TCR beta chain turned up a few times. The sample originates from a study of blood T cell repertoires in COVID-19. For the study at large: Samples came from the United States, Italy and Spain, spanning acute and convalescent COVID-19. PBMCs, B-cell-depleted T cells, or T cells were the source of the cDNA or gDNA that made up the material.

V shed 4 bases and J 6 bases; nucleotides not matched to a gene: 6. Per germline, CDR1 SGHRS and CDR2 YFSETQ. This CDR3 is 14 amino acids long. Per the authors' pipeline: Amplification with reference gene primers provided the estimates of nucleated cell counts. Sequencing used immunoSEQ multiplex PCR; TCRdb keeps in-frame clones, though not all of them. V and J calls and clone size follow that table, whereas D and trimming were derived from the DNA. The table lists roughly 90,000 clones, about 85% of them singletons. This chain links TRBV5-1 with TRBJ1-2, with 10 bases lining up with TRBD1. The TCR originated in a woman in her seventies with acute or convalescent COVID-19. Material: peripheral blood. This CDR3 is CASSTSTGGDGYTF. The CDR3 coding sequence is TGCGCCAGCAGCACATCGACAGGGGGCGATGGCTACACCTTC.